A selection of T cell receptor beta chains follows, all from one sample in a study of neurological immune-mediated disorders. TCRdb re-derived calls from the 5' RACE reads in MiXCR, one entry per CDR3 protein. The table has 71,000 or so distinct CDR3 sequences, about 5.5% seen once. Sequenced input: PBMCs. Receptor source: a woman aged 25 to 39 with multiple sclerosis. Each CDR3 is given with its conserved first and last residue. D genes are given only for firm matches. The size of a clone is reported for some rows only, either as once, few or many, or as a class for expanded clones.

v_call: TRBV20-1; j_call: TRBJ2-1; d_call: -; clone_size: many; cdr3_nt: TGCAGTGCTAGCGGAGGGGGAAAAAGCTCCTACAATGAGCAGTTCTTC; cdr3_aa: CSASGGGKSSYNEQFF
v_call: TRBV7-8; j_call: TRBJ2-5; d_call: -; clone_size: many; cdr3_nt: TGTGCCAGCAGCTTAGAGGCAGGGCTGGAGACCCAGTACTTC; cdr3_aa: CASSLEAGLETQYF
v_call: TRBV5-1; j_call: TRBJ2-1; d_call: TRBD2; clone_size: many; cdr3_nt: TGCGCCAGCAGCTTGAGCAGCGGGACCTTCCGCGAGCAGTTCTTC; cdr3_aa: CASSLSSGTFREQFF
v_call: TRBV5-1; j_call: TRBJ2-1; d_call: TRBD2; clone_size: many; cdr3_nt: TGCGCCAGCAGCTCCTCCGTAGCGGGAGCCTACAATGAGCAGTTCTTC; cdr3_aa: CASSSSVAGAYNEQFF
v_call: TRBV12-3/TRBV12-4; j_call: TRBJ2-7; d_call: TRBD2; clone_size: many; cdr3_nt: TGTGCCAGCAGTTTAGAAATCCCCACTAGCGGGAGGGCCTACGAGCAGTACTTC; cdr3_aa: CASSLEIPTSGRAYEQYF
v_call: TRBV2; j_call: TRBJ2-2; d_call: TRBD2; clone_size: many; cdr3_nt: TGTGCCAGCAGACCGGGACTAGGGGCCGGGGAGCTGTTTTTT; cdr3_aa: CASRPGLGAGELFF
v_call: TRBV3-1; j_call: TRBJ2-1; d_call: -; clone_size: few; cdr3_nt: TGTGCCAGCAGCCAAGATCTGGATAGCTCCTACAATGAGCAGTTCTTC; cdr3_aa: CASSQDLDSSYNEQFF
v_call: TRBV6-5; j_call: TRBJ2-4; d_call: -; clone_size: few; cdr3_nt: TGTGCCAGCAGTTACCTTTCAAGTCAAAGCATTCAGTACTTC; cdr3_aa: CASSYLSSQSIQYF
v_call: TRBV12-3/TRBV12-4; j_call: TRBJ2-4; d_call: -; clone_size: many; cdr3_nt: TGTGCCAGCGCCCGGGACATAGCCAAAAACATTCAGTACTTC; cdr3_aa: CASARDIAKNIQYF
v_call: TRBV18; j_call: TRBJ2-3; d_call: TRBD2; clone_size: few; cdr3_nt: TGTGCCAGCTCACCTGGACTAGCGGGAGGCGCAAATACGCAGTATTTT; cdr3_aa: CASSPGLAGGANTQYF
v_call: TRBV5-1; j_call: TRBJ2-1; d_call: -; clone_size: many; cdr3_nt: TGCGCCAGCAGGGTCCTCCCGGGACATAACAATGAGCAGTTCTTC; cdr3_aa: CASRVLPGHNNEQFF
v_call: TRBV5-1; j_call: TRBJ2-1; d_call: TRBD2; clone_size: many; cdr3_nt: TGCGCCAGCAGCTCTCCTAGCGGGGGACCTGAGCAGTTCTTC; cdr3_aa: CASSSPSGGPEQFF
v_call: TRBV5-1; j_call: TRBJ1-2; d_call: TRBD1; clone_size: many; cdr3_nt: TGCGCCAGCAGCCCCGGGACAGGAGTTTCTCTTCCCTTCTTC; cdr3_aa: CASSPGTGVSLPFF
v_call: TRBV7-9; j_call: TRBJ2-1; d_call: -; clone_size: many; cdr3_nt: TGTGCCAGCAGCAGGACGGGACTTGGGACGGTCTACAATGAGCAGTTCTTC; cdr3_aa: CASSRTGLGTVYNEQFF
v_call: TRBV7-9; j_call: TRBJ2-7; d_call: TRBD1; clone_size: -; cdr3_nt: TGTGCCAGCACCTCCAGGGACAGGGGGCGGCGGGACGAGCAGTACTTC; cdr3_aa: CASTSRDRGRRDEQYF
v_call: TRBV20-1; j_call: TRBJ2-3; d_call: TRBD2; clone_size: many; cdr3_nt: TGCAGTGCTAGAGATCCGGCTAGCGGGTGGGCTACGCAGTATTTT; cdr3_aa: CSARDPASGWATQYF
v_call: TRBV6-2/TRBV6-3; j_call: TRBJ1-5; d_call: -; clone_size: many; cdr3_nt: TGTGCCAGCAGTTTCAGTCCCAATCAGCCCCAGCATTTT; cdr3_aa: CASSFSPNQPQHF
v_call: TRBV6-1; j_call: TRBJ1-1; d_call: TRBD1; clone_size: -; cdr3_nt: TGTGCCAGCAGACAGGGGCGGATGGGGAACACTGAAGCTTTCTTT; cdr3_aa: CASRQGRMGNTEAFF
v_call: TRBV5-5; j_call: TRBJ1-1; d_call: -; clone_size: many; cdr3_nt: TGTGCCAGCAGCTTGTATCCAGTCGAAGAAGCTTTCTTT; cdr3_aa: CASSLYPVEEAFF
v_call: TRBV29-1; j_call: TRBJ2-1; d_call: TRBD2; clone_size: many; cdr3_nt: TGCAGCGTTGTGGTAGCGGGGGGGCCCCCGTTCTTC; cdr3_aa: CSVVVAGGPPFF
v_call: TRBV5-1; j_call: TRBJ1-1; d_call: -; clone_size: many; cdr3_nt: TGCGCCAGCAGCTTGGTAACAGCAACTAGGAACACTGAAGCTTTCTTT; cdr3_aa: CASSLVTATRNTEAFF
v_call: TRBV6-5; j_call: TRBJ2-5; d_call: -; clone_size: many; cdr3_nt: TGTGCCAGCAGTTACTCTGGGGTGGAGACCCAGTACTTC; cdr3_aa: CASSYSGVETQYF
v_call: TRBV5-1; j_call: TRBJ1-2; d_call: -; clone_size: many; cdr3_nt: TGCGCCAGCAGCCCCGGGACTAACTATGGCTACACCTTC; cdr3_aa: CASSPGTNYGYTF
v_call: TRBV20-1; j_call: TRBJ1-2; d_call: TRBD1; clone_size: few; cdr3_nt: TGCAGTGCTAGAACCGACAGGGCTTTCTATGGCTACACCTTC; cdr3_aa: CSARTDRAFYGYTF
v_call: TRBV20-1; j_call: TRBJ2-1; d_call: TRBD2; clone_size: many; cdr3_nt: TGCAGTGCTAGAGAGGGGACTAGTGGGCACAATGAGCAGTTCTTC; cdr3_aa: CSAREGTSGHNEQFF
v_call: TRBV6-6; j_call: TRBJ1-6; d_call: -; clone_size: few; cdr3_nt: TGTGCCAGCAGTTACTCAACGATTAACTATAATTCACACCTCCACTTT; cdr3_aa: CASSYSTINYNSHLHF
v_call: TRBV11-2; j_call: TRBJ1-3; d_call: -; clone_size: -; cdr3_nt: TGTGCCAGCAGCTTAAGTAGAAAAAACATATATTTT; cdr3_aa: CASSLSRKNIYF
v_call: TRBV20-1; j_call: TRBJ2-3; d_call: -; clone_size: -; cdr3_nt: TGCAGTGCTACAGATGGGACTCGGCGCTCCACAGATACGCAGTATTTT; cdr3_aa: CSATDGTRRSTDTQYF
v_call: TRBV6-6; j_call: TRBJ1-1; d_call: -; clone_size: many; cdr3_nt: TGTGCCAGCACAAAACTGGGGAACACTGAAGCTTTCTTT; cdr3_aa: CASTKLGNTEAFF
v_call: TRBV10-3; j_call: TRBJ1-6; d_call: TRBD1; clone_size: many; cdr3_nt: TGTGCCATCAGCAGGGGGCAGGATTCACCCCTCCACTTT; cdr3_aa: CAISRGQDSPLHF
v_call: TRBV3-1; j_call: TRBJ2-7; d_call: -; clone_size: many; cdr3_nt: TGTGCCAGCAGCCAATCCGGGACTCCCTCCTACGAGCAGTACTTC; cdr3_aa: CASSQSGTPSYEQYF
v_call: TRBV15; j_call: TRBJ2-1; d_call: TRBD2; clone_size: many; cdr3_nt: TGTGCCACCACAGTGGGACTAGCGTCCTACAATGAGCAGTTCTTC; cdr3_aa: CATTVGLASYNEQFF
v_call: TRBV7-3; j_call: TRBJ2-3; d_call: TRBD2; clone_size: -; cdr3_nt: TGTGCCAGCAGCCCGGGACTAGCTACAGATACGCAGTATTTT; cdr3_aa: CASSPGLATDTQYF
v_call: TRBV20-1; j_call: TRBJ2-7; d_call: -; clone_size: many; cdr3_nt: TGCAGTGCTTCTAGAGTTAGTACGTACGAGCAGTACTTC; cdr3_aa: CSASRVSTYEQYF
v_call: TRBV6-5; j_call: TRBJ2-5; d_call: -; clone_size: many; cdr3_nt: TGTGCCAGCAGTTACTCGTACAGGGCAGAGACCCAGTACTTC; cdr3_aa: CASSYSYRAETQYF
v_call: TRBV2; j_call: TRBJ2-1; d_call: -; clone_size: many; cdr3_nt: TGTGCCAGCACCCCCCTAGACCCCAATGAGCAGTTCTTC; cdr3_aa: CASTPLDPNEQFF
v_call: TRBV5-4; j_call: TRBJ2-3; d_call: TRBD1; clone_size: -; cdr3_nt: TGTGCCAGCAGCTCCGGGACAGGGCAGATAGATACGCAGTATTTT; cdr3_aa: CASSSGTGQIDTQYF
v_call: TRBV5-6; j_call: TRBJ2-6; d_call: -; clone_size: many; cdr3_nt: TGTGCCAGCAGCCAAACTAGGGTCGACGGGGCCAACGTCCTGACTTTC; cdr3_aa: CASSQTRVDGANVLTF
v_call: TRBV14; j_call: TRBJ2-2; d_call: -; clone_size: -; cdr3_nt: TGTGCCAGCAGCCAAGATTTCACGATCACCGGGGAGCTGTTTTTT; cdr3_aa: CASSQDFTITGELFF
v_call: TRBV15; j_call: TRBJ2-2; d_call: -; clone_size: many; cdr3_nt: TGTGCCACCAGCAGAGGGGGGGACACCGGGGAGCTGTTTTTT; cdr3_aa: CATSRGGDTGELFF
v_call: TRBV5-1; j_call: TRBJ2-1; d_call: -; clone_size: -; cdr3_nt: TGCGCCAGCAGCTTGGTTTTGGGGAATGAGCAGTTCTTC; cdr3_aa: CASSLVLGNEQFF
v_call: TRBV10-2; j_call: TRBJ2-1; d_call: TRBD1; clone_size: few; cdr3_nt: TGCGCCACTAATGGGGGACAGGGGAGTTCCTACAATGAGCAGTTCTTC; cdr3_aa: CATNGGQGSSYNEQFF
v_call: TRBV10-3; j_call: TRBJ1-1; d_call: -; clone_size: many; cdr3_nt: TGTGCCATCAGTGAGTCGATGGTTACAACTGAAGCTTTCTTT; cdr3_aa: CAISESMVTTEAFF
v_call: TRBV4-2; j_call: TRBJ1-4; d_call: TRBD1; clone_size: few; cdr3_nt: TGTGCCAGCAGCCAAGTGGGGACAGAGGAAAAACTGTTTTTT; cdr3_aa: CASSQVGTEEKLFF
v_call: TRBV7-2; j_call: TRBJ2-3; d_call: -; clone_size: -; cdr3_nt: TGTGCCAGCAGCTTAATTCCTGGGGCAGATACGCAGTATTTT; cdr3_aa: CASSLIPGADTQYF
v_call: TRBV20-1; j_call: TRBJ1-2; d_call: TRBD1; clone_size: many; cdr3_nt: TGCAGTGCTAATAGCGGGACAGGGGGTTACTATGGCTACACCTTC; cdr3_aa: CSANSGTGGYYGYTF
v_call: TRBV5-1; j_call: TRBJ1-2; d_call: -; clone_size: many; cdr3_nt: TGCGCCAGCAGCTTGGCCCTTTTCGGAGGGGATGGCTACACCTTC; cdr3_aa: CASSLALFGGDGYTF
v_call: TRBV20-1; j_call: TRBJ2-7; d_call: -; clone_size: many; cdr3_nt: TGCAGTGCTAGAGTTCCAGCGGCCCGGGGAGAGCAGTACTTC; cdr3_aa: CSARVPAARGEQYF
v_call: TRBV3-1; j_call: TRBJ2-3; d_call: -; clone_size: few; cdr3_nt: TGTGCCAGCAGCCCCTTCTTGCCGCCAGATACGCAGTATTTT; cdr3_aa: CASSPFLPPDTQYF
v_call: TRBV5-1; j_call: TRBJ1-3; d_call: -; clone_size: many; cdr3_nt: TGCGCCAGCAGCTTGGCAGGGCTCTCTGGAAACACCATATATTTT; cdr3_aa: CASSLAGLSGNTIYF
v_call: TRBV20-1; j_call: TRBJ1-5; d_call: TRBD1; clone_size: many; cdr3_nt: TGCAGTGCCAGAGACGACAGACAGGGGATTAGCAATCAGCCCCAGCATTTT; cdr3_aa: CSARDDRQGISNQPQHF
v_call: TRBV12-3/TRBV12-4; j_call: TRBJ2-1; d_call: -; clone_size: many; cdr3_nt: TGTGCCACCAGCCCCACTGCCTACAATGAGCAGTTCTTC; cdr3_aa: CATSPTAYNEQFF
v_call: TRBV10-3; j_call: TRBJ2-2; d_call: -; clone_size: few; cdr3_nt: TGTGCCATCAGTGAACCCGCTATTACCGGGGAGCTGTTTTTT; cdr3_aa: CAISEPAITGELFF
v_call: TRBV5-1; j_call: TRBJ1-1; d_call: -; clone_size: many; cdr3_nt: TGCGCCAGCAGCTTGTTGGGTACCACTGAAGCTTTCTTT; cdr3_aa: CASSLLGTTEAFF
v_call: TRBV5-5; j_call: TRBJ1-6; d_call: -; clone_size: few; cdr3_nt: TGTGCCAGCAGCTTGGTCTTATTGGACCCTCGGAGCTCCTATAATTCACCCCTCCACTTT; cdr3_aa: CASSLVLLDPRSSYNSPLHF
v_call: TRBV20-1; j_call: TRBJ2-3; d_call: TRBD2; clone_size: -; cdr3_nt: TGCAGTGCTAAACCCCTCCGAGCTAGCGGGGGCACAGATACGCAGTATTTT; cdr3_aa: CSAKPLRASGGTDTQYF
v_call: TRBV20-1; j_call: TRBJ2-1; d_call: TRBD1; clone_size: many; cdr3_nt: TGCAGTGCTAGAGACCTACAGGGGGCGGGGTCGGACCATGAGCAGTTCTTC; cdr3_aa: CSARDLQGAGSDHEQFF
v_call: TRBV10-3; j_call: TRBJ2-1; d_call: TRBD1; clone_size: few; cdr3_nt: TGTGCCATCAGTGAGGTCGGGACAGACAATGAGCAGTTCTTC; cdr3_aa: CAISEVGTDNEQFF